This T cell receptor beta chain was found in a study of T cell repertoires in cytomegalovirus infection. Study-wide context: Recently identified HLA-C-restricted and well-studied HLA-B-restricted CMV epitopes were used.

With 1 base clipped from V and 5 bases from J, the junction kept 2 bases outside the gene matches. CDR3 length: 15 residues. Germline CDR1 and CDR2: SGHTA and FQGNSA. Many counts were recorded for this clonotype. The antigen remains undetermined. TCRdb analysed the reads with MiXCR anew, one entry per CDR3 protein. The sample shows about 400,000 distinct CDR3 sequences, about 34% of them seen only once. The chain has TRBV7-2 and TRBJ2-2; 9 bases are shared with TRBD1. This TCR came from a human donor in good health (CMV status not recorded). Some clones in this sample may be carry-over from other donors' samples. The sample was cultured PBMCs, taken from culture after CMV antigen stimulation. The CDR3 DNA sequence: TGTGCCAGCAGCTTAGGGGGACAGGGTACCGGGGAGCTGTTTTTT. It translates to CASSLGGQGTGELFF.